This T cell receptor beta chain was obtained from a study of spatial heterogeneity in lung cancer. Study information: From matched bulk RNA-seq came a T cell module score, which showed a strong correlation with TCR transcript counts in tumor regions. An average of more than ten raw reads was observed per unique TCR and UMI combination.

About this clonotype: The target antigen is unknown. Within a library made for alpha chains, this beta chain is off target, and its count is uninformative.

Time point meaning: sample taken at primary tumor resection. TCRdb independently ran MiXCR on the 5' RACE reads; one entry per CDR3 protein. Among 3,000 to 4,500 distinct CDR3 sequences listed, about a quarter were seen once. Trimming shortened V by 7 bases and J by 5 bases, and 23 bases separated the two germline ends. Germline V gene sequence: CDR1 LGHDT, CDR2 YNNKEL (reference sequence). The CDR3 runs to 16 residues. Study-level findings and limits: It was found that expanded intratumoral alpha and beta TCR counts tracked tumor mutation counts.

The chain joins TRBV3-1 to TRBJ2-5; a weak D match, TRBD1 (6 bases). This clonotype originated in a male donor with early-stage non-small cell lung cancer. Sequenced here: lung tumor tissue, sampled at surgery. Here the CDR3 DNA reads TGTGCCAGCACTAAATCCGGGCAGGGGTTTCGGGAGACCCAGTACTTC. Translation gives CASTKSGQGFRETQYF.